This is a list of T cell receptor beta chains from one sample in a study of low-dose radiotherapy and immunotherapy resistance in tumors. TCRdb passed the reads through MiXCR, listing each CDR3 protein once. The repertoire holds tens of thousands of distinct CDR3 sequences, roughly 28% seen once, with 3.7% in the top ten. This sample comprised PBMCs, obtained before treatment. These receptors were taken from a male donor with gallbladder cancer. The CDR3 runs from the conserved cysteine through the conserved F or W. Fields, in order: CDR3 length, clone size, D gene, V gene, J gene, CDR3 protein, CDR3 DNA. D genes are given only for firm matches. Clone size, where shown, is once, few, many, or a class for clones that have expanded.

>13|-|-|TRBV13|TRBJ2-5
CASSPERGETQYF
TGTGCCAGCAGTCCCGAGAGGGGAGAGACCCAGTACTTC
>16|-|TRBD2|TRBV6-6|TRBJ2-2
CASSSGLAWGTGELFF
TGTGCCAGCAGCAGCGGACTAGCGTGGGGCACCGGGGAGCTGTTTTTT
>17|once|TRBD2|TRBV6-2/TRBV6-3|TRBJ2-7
CASSLNGLAEIPYEQYF
TGTGCCAGCAGCCTCAACGGACTAGCGGAAATACCCTACGAGCAGTACTTC
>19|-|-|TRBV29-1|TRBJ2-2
CSVDPPRRQGGNTGELFFF
-
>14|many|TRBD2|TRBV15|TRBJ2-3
CATSRGGGADTQYF
TGTGCCACCAGCAGAGGGGGGGGGGCAGATACGCAGTATTTT
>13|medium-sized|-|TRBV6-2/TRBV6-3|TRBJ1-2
CASRLDENYGYTF
TGTGCCAGCAGGCTGGACGAAAACTATGGCTACACCTTC
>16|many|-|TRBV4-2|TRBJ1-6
CASSQGRTGTNSPLHF
TGTGCCAGCAGCCAAGGACGTACAGGAACTAATTCACCCCTCCACTTT
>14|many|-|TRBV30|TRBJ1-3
CAWSPGQTGNTIYF
TGTGCCTGGAGTCCGGGACAAACTGGAAACACCATATATTTT
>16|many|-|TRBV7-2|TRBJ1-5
CASSPRGGGFNQPQHF
TGTGCCAGCAGCCCCCGGGGTGGGGGTTTTAATCAGCCCCAGCATTTT
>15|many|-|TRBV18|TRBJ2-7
CASSPPSKASYEQYF
TGTGCCAGCTCACCACCTAGTAAGGCCTCCTACGAGCAGTACTTC
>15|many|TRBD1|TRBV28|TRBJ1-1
CASSIPGQVNTEAFF
TGTGCCAGCAGTATCCCCGGACAGGTGAACACTGAAGCTTTCTTT
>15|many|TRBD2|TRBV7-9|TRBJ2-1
CASSLVPSGILEQFF
TGTGCCAGCAGCTTAGTTCCTAGCGGGATTCTTGAGCAGTTCTTC
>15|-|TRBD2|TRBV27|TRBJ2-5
CATTTSGRDQETQYF
TGTGCCACCACAACTAGCGGGAGAGACCAAGAGACCCAGTACTTC
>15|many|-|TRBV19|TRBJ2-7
CASSRTPLSSYEQYF
TGTGCCAGTAGTCGGACTCCACTCAGCTCCTACGAGCAGTACTTC
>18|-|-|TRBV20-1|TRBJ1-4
CSARDPSTYGATNEKLFF
TGCAGTGCTAGAGACCCGTCCACATATGGGGCAACTAATGAAAAACTGTTTTTT
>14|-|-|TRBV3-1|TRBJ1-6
CASSQGTTYSPLHF
TGTGCCAGCAGCCAAGGCACTACCTATTCACCCCTCCACTTT
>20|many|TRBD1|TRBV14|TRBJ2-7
CASSQDWERAGTGRSYEQYF
TGTGCCAGCAGCCAAGATTGGGAAAGGGCCGGGACAGGGCGTTCCTACGAGCAGTACTTC
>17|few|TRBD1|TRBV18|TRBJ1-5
CASSPPGQGYSNQPQHF
TGTGCCAGCTCACCGCCGGGACAGGGATATAGCAATCAGCCCCAGCATTTT
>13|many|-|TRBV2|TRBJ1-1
CASGSGVGTEAFF
TGTGCCAGCGGCTCAGGGGTGGGCACTGAAGCTTTCTTT
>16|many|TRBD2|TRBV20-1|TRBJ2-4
CSAAGTSGGPKNIQYF
TGCAGTGCCGCGGGGACTAGCGGGGGACCCAAAAACATTCAGTACTTC
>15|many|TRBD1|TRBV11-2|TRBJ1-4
CASSFGTVKNEKLFF
TGTGCCAGCAGCTTCGGGACAGTTAAAAATGAAAAACTGTTTTTT
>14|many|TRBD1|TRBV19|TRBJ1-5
CASSEQGAGQPQHF
TGTGCCAGTAGCGAACAGGGGGCAGGGCAGCCCCAGCATTTT
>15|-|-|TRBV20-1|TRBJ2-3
CSARDMLEVPDTQYF
TGCAGTGCTAGAGATATGCTGGAGGTCCCAGATACGCAGTATTTT
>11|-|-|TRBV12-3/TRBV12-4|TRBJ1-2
CASSFNYGYTF
TGTGCCAGCAGTTTTAACTATGGCTACACCTTC
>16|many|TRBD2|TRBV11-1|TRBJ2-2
CASSAGLAGNTGELFF
TGTGCCAGCAGCGCGGGACTAGCGGGGAACACCGGGGAGCTGTTTTTT
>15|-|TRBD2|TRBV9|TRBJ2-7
CASSVSSGSSYEQYF
TGTGCCAGCAGCGTATCGAGCGGGAGCTCCTACGAGCAGTACTTC
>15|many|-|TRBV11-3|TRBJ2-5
CASSVDRGRKETQYF
TGTGCCAGCAGCGTGGATCGGGGGAGGAAGGAGACCCAGTACTTC
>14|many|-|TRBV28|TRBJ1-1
CASSSSGMNTEAFF
TGTGCCAGCAGTTCTAGTGGGATGAACACTGAAGCTTTCTTT
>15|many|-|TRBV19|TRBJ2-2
CASSIGGSATGELFF
TGTGCCAGTAGTATAGGGGGCTCTGCGACCGGGGAGCTGTTTTTT
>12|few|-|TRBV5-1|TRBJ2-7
CASSLGTGEQYF
TGCGCCAGCAGCTTGGGCACGGGGGAGCAGTACTTC
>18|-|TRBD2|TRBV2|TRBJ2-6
CASKALAGRVAGANVLTF
TGTGCCAGCAAAGCCCTAGCGGGAAGGGTGGCTGGGGCCAACGTCCTGACTTTC
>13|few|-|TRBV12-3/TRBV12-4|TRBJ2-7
CASSGPRSYEQYF
TGTGCCAGCAGTGGGCCCAGATCCTACGAGCAGTACTTC
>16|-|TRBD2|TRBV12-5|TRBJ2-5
CASGLGLAGGRETQYF
TGTGCTAGTGGTCTAGGACTAGCGGGGGGGAGAGAGACCCAGTACTTC
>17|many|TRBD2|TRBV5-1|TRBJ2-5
CASSLAGTSGIWETQYF
TGCGCCAGCAGCTTGGCTGGGACTAGCGGGATCTGGGAGACCCAGTACTTC
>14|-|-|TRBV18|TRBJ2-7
CASSPPEQIYEQYF
TGTGCCAGCTCACCACCGGAGCAAATCTACGAGCAGTACTTC
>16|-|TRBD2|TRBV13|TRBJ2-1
CASTLATSGRHNEQFF
TGTGCCAGCACCCTCGCGACTAGCGGGAGGCACAATGAGCAGTTCTTC
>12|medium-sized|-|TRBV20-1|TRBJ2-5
CSANTGKETQYF
TGCAGTGCAAACACAGGGAAAGAGACCCAGTACTTC
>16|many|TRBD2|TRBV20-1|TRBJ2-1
CSATNPGTSGSNEQFF
TGCAGTGCTACTAACCCGGGGACTAGCGGGAGTAATGAGCAGTTCTTC
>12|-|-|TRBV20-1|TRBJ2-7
CSTYGRSNEQYF
TGCAGTACATACGGGAGAAGCAACGAGCAGTACTTC
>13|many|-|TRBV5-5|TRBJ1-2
CASSLRVGYGYTF
TGTGCCAGCAGCCTGAGAGTTGGGTATGGCTACACCTTC
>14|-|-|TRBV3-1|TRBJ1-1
CASSQTGFNTEAFF
TGTGCCAGCAGCCAAACAGGATTCAACACTGAAGCTTTCTTT
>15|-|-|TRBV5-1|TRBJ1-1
CASSPGQGLNTEAFF
TGCGCCAGCAGCCCGGGGCAGGGCCTGAACACTGAAGCTTTCTTT
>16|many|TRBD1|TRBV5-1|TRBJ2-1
CASSWQGARSYNEQFF
TGCGCCAGCAGCTGGCAGGGGGCCCGCTCCTACAATGAGCAGTTCTTC
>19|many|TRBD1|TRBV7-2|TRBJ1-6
CASSLAGTGYGSYNSPLHF
TGTGCCAGCAGCTTAGCAGGGACAGGATACGGGTCCTATAATTCACCCCTCCACTTT